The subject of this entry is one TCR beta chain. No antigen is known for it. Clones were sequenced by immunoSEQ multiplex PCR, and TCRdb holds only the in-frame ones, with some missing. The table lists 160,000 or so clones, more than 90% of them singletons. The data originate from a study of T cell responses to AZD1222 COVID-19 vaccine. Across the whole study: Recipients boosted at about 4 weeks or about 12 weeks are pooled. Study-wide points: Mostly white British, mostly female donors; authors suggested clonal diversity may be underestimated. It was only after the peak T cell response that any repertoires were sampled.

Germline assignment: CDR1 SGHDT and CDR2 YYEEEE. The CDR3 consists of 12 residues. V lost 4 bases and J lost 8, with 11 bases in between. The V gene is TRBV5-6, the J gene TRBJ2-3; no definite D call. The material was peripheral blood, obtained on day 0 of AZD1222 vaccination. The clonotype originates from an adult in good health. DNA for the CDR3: TGTGCCAGCAGCCGACTCCCGGGTACGCAGTATTTT. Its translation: CASSRLPGTQYF.